The 5 T cell receptor beta chains presented below share a single source sample, sequenced in a study of shared clonotypes between healthy human individuals. This table comes from immunoSEQ multiplex PCR, and its TCRdb copy is limited to in-frame clones, with some not included. Of a few million clones in the sample, approximately 93% were seen once. The sample comprised naive CD4+ T cells from PBMCs. Indicated subset: CD45RA+ positively selected. Receptors originate from a man between 18 and 35 years old in good health. Some clones in this sample may be carry-over from other donors' samples.

The CDR3 coding sequence is TGTGCCAGCAGACCGAGGGACAGCCCCTACGAGCAGTACTTC. It is translated as CASRPRDSPYEQYF. The V and J genes are TRBV28 and TRBJ2-7, with 7 nucleotides matching TRBD1. CDR1 MDHEN and CDR2 SYDVKM come from the germline V gene. The trim removed 6 bases at V and 2 bases at J, leaving 7 bases unmatched. The CDR3 is 14 residues long.

On this clone: Other DNA sequences in the sample encode the same CDR3. The chain has TRBV7-3 and TRBJ2-1, with D unclear. The CDR3 length is 12 residues. Trimming removed 4 bases at V and 3 bases at J, with 4 bases between. Per the germline V gene, CDR1 is SGHTA and CDR2 is FQGTGA. CDR3 sequence: CASSSLYNEQFF. In DNA form, the CDR3 reads TGTGCCAGCAGCTCCCTCTACAATGAGCAGTTCTTC.

The chain carries TRBV14 and TRBJ2-5, with D possibly matching TRBD1 (5 bases). Germline V gene lookup returns CDR1 SGHDN and CDR2 FVKESK. This CDR3 has 15 amino acids. Trimming stripped 0 bases from V and 5 bases from J, with 13 bases between. The DNA for the CDR3 is TGTGCCAGCAGCCAAGATGTAAGGGGTTGGGAGACCCAGTACTTC. Protein sequence: CASSQDVRGWETQYF.

This rearrangement joins TRBV11-2 to TRBJ1-1; 9 bases line up with TRBD1. The CDR3 has 15 residues. V shed 5 bases, J shed 5 bases, and the junction held 9 bases outside the gene matches. CDR1 SGHAT and CDR2 FQNNGV come from the germline V gene. The CDR3: CASSILDRGRTEAFF. CDR3 DNA sequence: TGTGCCAGCAGCATACTGGACAGGGGTAGGACTGAAGCTTTCTTT.

The chain uses TRBV7-2 and TRBJ1-1; D not certain. This CDR3 contains 13 residues. Trimming cost V 6 bases and J 0 bases, with 8 bases left between them. CDR1 is SGHTA and CDR2 is FQGNSA in the germline V gene. The CDR3 region is CASRRQLNTEAFF. CDR3 DNA sequence: TGTGCCAGCAGACGGCAGTTGAACACTGAAGCTTTCTTT.